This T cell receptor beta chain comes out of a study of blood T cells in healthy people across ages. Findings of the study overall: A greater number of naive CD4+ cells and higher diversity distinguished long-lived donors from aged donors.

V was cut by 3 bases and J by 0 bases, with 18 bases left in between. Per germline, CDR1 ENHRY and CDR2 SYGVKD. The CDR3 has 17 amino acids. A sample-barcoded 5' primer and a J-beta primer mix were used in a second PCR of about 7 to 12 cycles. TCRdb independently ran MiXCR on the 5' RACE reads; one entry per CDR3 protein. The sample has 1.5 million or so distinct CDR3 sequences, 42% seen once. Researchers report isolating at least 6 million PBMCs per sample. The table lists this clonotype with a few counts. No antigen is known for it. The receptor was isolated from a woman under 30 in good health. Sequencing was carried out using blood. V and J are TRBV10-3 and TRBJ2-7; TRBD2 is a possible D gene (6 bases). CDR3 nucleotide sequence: TGTGCCATCAGTGACTACGCCGGGAGCGGTCGCTCCTACGAGCAGTACTTC. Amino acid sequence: CAISDYAGSGRSYEQYF.